This TCR beta chain stems from a study of shared clonotypes between healthy human individuals (dated by TCRdb to the early 2020s). For the wider study: Three men and two women, aged 18 to 49 years, made up the cohort. For each donor, CD4 naive and CD4 memory were each given three plates, CD8 naive was given two plates, and CD8 memory was given one plate. The study deeply sequenced blood TCR repertoires of five healthy adults to estimate repertoire size and the extent of clonotype sharing between individuals. To increase sequencing depth and limit assay-specific biases, TCR repertoire library preparation and sequencing were carried out by different laboratories using diverse techniques. Per donor, leukapheresis produced somewhere between about 0.94 and 8.9 billion PBMCs.

What the authors observed across the whole study: Only blood was sampled, and tissue TCR repertoires likely differ from those in blood. Clonotypes shared by all four sorted-subset donors showed higher generation probabilities than non-shared clonotypes. Even with the large sequencing depth, rarefaction of the sorted-subset datasets indicated that sequencing was incomplete. Pairwise subsampling indicated that sequencing depth was expected to affect the degree of clonotype sharing among donors. Estimated clonotype richness was generally larger for naive than for memory subsets. The small number of donors limited the genetic and exposure-history diversity represented. When a few donors were compared, the shared fraction of clonotypes was about 5% for naive CD4, 3% to 4% for naive CD8, 2% to 2.5% for memory CD4, and about 0.36% for memory CD8.

The donors were healthy, HIV-negative adults with no recently reported acute infections or vaccinations. Every donor was a Caucasian adult residing in Nashville, Tennessee, USA. CD4+ T cells were enriched through magnetic negative selection, after which naive cells were positively selected on CD45RA and the remaining negative fraction served as the memory subset. After blood collection by leukapheresis, PBMCs were isolated using Ficoll-Histopaque density gradient centrifugation and then cryopreserved in the vapor phase of liquid nitrogen. Purity and quantity of every magnetically sorted T cell population were checked by analytical flow cytometry. Genomic DNA was isolated from each sorted fraction and quantified by UV absorbance on a Nanodrop 2000c. Using the deep immunoSEQ assay, TCR CDR3 regions were amplified from genomic DNA by multiplex PCR. Extracted genomic DNA from each cell subset was spread evenly across all wells of several immunoSEQ 96-well plates, with each plate serving as a replicate. For sorted subsets, around 200 ng genomic DNA, equal to some 30,000 T cell genomes, was loaded into each replicate PCR. Purified libraries were measured with a Qubit 3.0 fluorometer, size-checked on a Bioanalyzer 2100, and measured again with the KAPA Library Quantification kit. Every immunoSEQ 96-well plate was sequenced on a dedicated single-read 150-cycle Illumina NextSeq 550 flow cell. The original methods were these. Because only junctional sequences without quality scores were contained in the immunoSEQ output, filtering matching that applied to full-length reads could not be performed. To assign V/J genes and CDR3, sequences were annotated using PyIR, a Python wrapper for IgBLAST v1.9, with IMGT germline references. Any read was removed if the V/J assignment was weak (E-value above 1e-6), the CDR3 was missing, or the read contained stop codons, out-of-frame junctions, or ambiguous translated residues. V3J clonotypes were defined as sequences sharing the same inferred V gene, J gene, and CDR3 amino acid sequence. The percentage overlap between two repertoires was calculated by dividing the number of shared unique clonotypes by the size of the smaller repertoire. RTK rarefaction, the Chao1 estimator, and Recon v2.1 estimates of unobserved clonotypes were used to assess repertoire richness. Generation probabilities for all TCRbeta clonotypes obtained by the gDNA method from several donors were computed using OLGA. As stored in TCRdb, this immuneACCESS dataset retains in-frame rearrangements with V and J assigned. A fraction of the clones does not appear; measured against another copy, unresolved V genes explain less than half of the discrepancy, and the remainder lacks a known reason. That table supplies the V and J calls and clone size; D and trimming were determined from the DNA. In this sample the table shows 850,000 to 1,200,000 clones, about 80% of which occur a single time. The ten largest clonotypes hold 1.4% of the sample.

CDR1 and CDR2 were assigned from the germline V gene as SGHNT and YENEEA. A distance of 7 bases separates the germline ends of V and J, which lose 1 base and 2 bases respectively. The CDR3 holds 14 amino acids from the cysteine to the phenylalanine. The kept DNA is CDR3 alone, 42 bases in frame from the first base. With regard to this clone: Its antigen is unknown. No base qualities exist here, and no much larger clone lies one base off it.

Sequencing input: memory CD4+ T cells sorted from blood. According to the study, the label for this sample's cell subset or site signals: CD45RA-negative fraction. This TCR was recovered from a man between 18 and 35 years old in good health. Here the chain combines TRBV11-3 and TRBJ2-3, with the D segment identity uncertain. Here is the DNA: TGTGCCAGCAGCTTAGGCTCGCCCACAGATACGCAGTATTTT. Its translation is CASSLGSPTDTQYF.